These 21 T cell receptor beta chains were sequenced from one sample in a study of T-cell memory formation after mild COVID-19. TCRdb called the 5' RACE reads again in MiXCR, with one record for every CDR3 protein. The sample consists of more than 150,000 distinct CDR3 sequences, roughly 18% of them appearing once. The sample taken for sequencing was PBMCs or a T cell subset sorted from them (not recorded which). These receptors were taken from a man younger than 35 who had mild COVID-19 (a few samples of this study predate the infection). Cell type and time point are not known.

The chain combines TRBV6-5 with TRBJ2-5; no reliable D call. CDR1 and CDR2 from the germline V gene are MNHEY and SVGAGI. The CDR3 runs to 13 residues. Trimming removed 5 bases from V and 2 bases from J, with 9 bases in between. For the CDR3, the DNA is TGTGCCAGCAGTCGGCAGGATCAAGAGACCCAGTACTTC. Encoded protein: CASSRQDQETQYF.

This clonotype has a count of ten or more. The V call is TRBV4-3, the J call TRBJ2-3; D is perhaps TRBD2 (6 bases). Per the germline V gene, CDR1 is LGHNA and CDR2 is YSLEER. The CDR3 has 14 amino acids. The germline V and J ends were trimmed by 1 base and 1 base, with 6 bases remaining between them. CDR3 protein: CASSQGGGTDTQYF. CDR3 DNA: TGCGCCAGCAGCCAAGGCGGGGGCACAGATACGCAGTATTTT.

The chain is built from TRBV5-1 and TRBJ1-2; no definite D call. Germline V lookup: CDR1 SGHRS, CDR2 YFSETQ. V was cut by 2 bases and J by 5 bases, with 13 bases left in between. This CDR3 contains 14 residues. The CDR3 reads CASSLTKGSYGYTF. CDR3 in DNA: TGCGCCAGCAGCTTAACTAAAGGGTCGTATGGCTACACCTTC. Full variable domain (outside the CDR3, taken from reference TRBV5-1 and TRBJ1-2): KAGVTQTPRYLIKTRGQQVTLSCSPISGHRSVSWYQQTPGQGLQFLFEYFSETQRNKGNFPGRFSGRQFSNSRSEMNVSTLELGDSALYLCASSLTKGSYGYTFGSGTRLTVV.

The chain recombines TRBV12-5 with TRBJ2-1, with no clear D. The V end lost 3 bases, the J end lost 8 bases, and 14 bases lay between the germline ends. CDR3 size: 14 residues. Germline assignment: CDR1 LGHNT and CDR2 FRNRAP. The CDR3 sequence: CASGFGAGADEQFF. The CDR3 region has the DNA TGTGCTAGTGGTTTCGGTGCCGGAGCAGATGAGCAGTTCTTC.

The chain combines TRBV12-3 or TRBV12-4 with TRBJ2-3; tentatively, D is TRBD1 (5 bases). Trimming cost V 6 bases and J 3 bases, with 10 bases left between them. The CDR3 loop spans 13 amino acids. This chain's CDR3 is CASRYAGTDTQYF. The CDR3 DNA follows: TGTGCCAGCAGGTACGCAGGGACAGATACGCAGTATTTT.

The chain has TRBV2 and TRBJ2-7; perhaps TRBD1 as D (6 bases). From germline, CDR1 is SNHLY and CDR2 FYNNEI. This CDR3 spans 14 amino acids. V dropped 3 bases and J dropped 4 bases, with 13 bases sitting between them. The CDR3: CASSEDSWVYEQYV. The CDR3 DNA sequence: TGTGCCAGCAGTGAGGACAGCTGGGTTTACGAGCAGTACGTC.

J is TRBJ2-3 and V is TRBV7-3, with D possibly matching TRBD1 (5 bases). V was pared by 0 bases and J by 2 bases, with 6 bases between. Germline values: CDR1 SGHTA, CDR2 FQGTGA. This CDR3 has 14 amino acids. As DNA, the CDR3 is TGTGCCAGCAGCTTAACACAGGCCACAGATACGCAGTATTTT. Translation: CASSLTQATDTQYF. Complete variable domain (other parts from reference TRBV7-3 and TRBJ2-3): GAGVSQTPSNKVTEKGKYVELRCDPISGHTALYWYRQSLGQGPEFLIYFQGTGAADDSGLPNDRFFAVRPEGSVSTLKIQRTERGDSAVYLCASSLTQATDTQYFGPGTRLTVL.

This clonotype came up a few times. As DNA, the CDR3 is TGTGCCAGCAGCACGGACTGGGGGGAGACCCAGTACTTC. It yields the protein CASSTDWGETQYF. The gene calls are TRBV7-6 and TRBJ2-5; the D call may be TRBD1 or TRBD2 (5 bases each). Per the germline V gene, CDR1 is SGHVS and CDR2 is FNYEAQ. The CDR3 is 13 amino acids. Trimming removed 5 bases at V and 5 bases at J, with 12 bases between.

The chain uses TRBV4-1 and TRBJ2-7, with D perhaps matching TRBD2 (5 bases). Germline loops: CDR1 MGHRA, CDR2 YSYEKL. The CDR3 totals 17 residues. V dropped 0 bases and J dropped 2 bases, with 17 bases sitting between them. The CDR3 DNA reads as TGCGCCAGCAGCCAAGAAAGTTCGGGGTCCGGCCCCTACGAGCAGTACGTC. Its protein product is CASSQESSGSGPYEQYV.

This clonotype was counted at least ten times. The V call is TRBV12-3 or TRBV12-4, the J call TRBJ1-1; D is undetermined. CDR3 length: 12 residues. V was cut by 2 bases and J by 7 bases, with 8 bases left in between. The CDR3, as DNA: TGTGCCAGCAGTTTATTTCTCGGTGAAGCTTTCTTT. This translates into CASSLFLGEAFF.

This clonotype appeared a few times. The chain carries TRBV12-3 or TRBV12-4 and TRBJ2-4; D gene uncertain. Trimming took off 1 base at V and 9 bases at J, with 13 bases between the two ends. The CDR3 loop spans 14 amino acids. The CDR3 is CASSLDSYFSIQYF. DNA for the CDR3: TGTGCCAGCAGTTTAGATTCGTATTTCAGCATTCAGTACTTC.

This clonotype was counted at least ten times. The chain is built from TRBV4-3 and TRBJ2-4, with unresolved D. The germline V gene has CDR1 LGHNA and CDR2 YSLEER. V lost 0 bases, J lost 6 bases, and 12 bases lay in between. CDR3 length: 15 residues. The CDR3 sequence: CASSQDFGRRNIQYF. DNA of the CDR3: TGCGCCAGCAGCCAAGATTTCGGCAGGAGAAACATTCAGTACTTC.

V gene TRBV7-2 combines with J gene TRBJ2-5, with 9 bases lining up with TRBD2. CDR1 and CDR2 from the germline V gene are SGHTA and FQGNSA. V gave up 2 bases and J gave up 6 bases; unmatched junction bases: 10. This CDR3 is built from 16 residues. The CDR3 DNA reads TGTGCCAGCAGCTTAACGATCGGCGGGGGGGAAAAGACCCAGTACTTC. Translated: CASSLTIGGGEKTQYF.

The rearrangement links TRBV9 to TRBJ1-3; D is uncertain. Between the trimmed V and J ends, which lost 0 bases and 4 bases, there was a span of 5 bases. Germline V gene sequence: CDR1 SGDLS, CDR2 YYNGEE. This CDR3 is 13 amino acids long. This CDR3 is CASSVDIGNTIYF. The CDR3, as DNA: TGTGCCAGCAGCGTAGATATCGGAAACACCATATATTTT. The full variable domain, rest sourced from reference TRBV9 and TRBJ1-3, is DSGVTQTPKHLITATGQRVTLRCSPRSGDLSVYWYQQSLDQGLQFLIQYYNGEERAKGNILERFSAQQFPDLHSELNLSSLELGDSALYFCASSVDIGNTIYFGEGSWLTVV.

This clonotype was detected ten times or more. The chain has TRBV12-5 and TRBJ2-3; TRBD2 might be the D (5 bases). The CDR3 has 13 residues. The V gene's germline CDR1 is LGHNT and CDR2 FRNRAP. The V and J ends lost 4 bases and 2 bases respectively, with 7 bases between them. CDR3 coding DNA: TGTGCTAGTGGTTCCGGGGACACAGATACGCAGTATTTT. Amino acids: CASGSGDTDTQYF.

The table lists this clonotype with a few counts. The chain is built from TRBV5-1 and TRBJ2-3, with D unresolved. CDR1 is SGHRS and CDR2 is YFSETQ in the germline V gene. CDR3 length: 12 amino acids. Trimming took off 3 bases at V and 2 bases at J, with 4 bases between the two ends. The CDR3 is CASSSNTDTQYF. In nucleotides, the CDR3 is TGCGCCAGCAGCTCCAACACAGATACGCAGTATTTT.

The CDR3 sequence: CASSQVEGNTEAFF. DNA for the CDR3: TGTGCCAGCAGCCAAGTCGAGGGGAACACTGAAGCTTTCTTT. J is TRBJ1-1 and V is TRBV4-2, with unresolved D. CDR1 and CDR2 (germline): LGHNA, YNFKEQ. Trimming cost V 1 base and J 1 base, with 7 bases left between them. The CDR3 runs 14 residues.

This clonotype was observed a few times. The chain carries TRBV7-9 and TRBJ1-3; the D gene is possibly TRBD1 (6 bases). There are 16 residues in the CDR3. Deletions cut 5 bases from V and 2 bases from J, with 16 bases between. The V gene's germline CDR1 is SEHNR and CDR2 FQNEAQ (reference sequence). The CDR3 spells CASSAKQGVPGNTIYF. The CDR3 nucleotides are TGTGCCAGCAGCGCTAAACAGGGAGTACCTGGAAACACCATATATTTT. The variable domain in full, completed from reference TRBV7-9 and TRBJ1-3, reads DTGVSQNPRHKITKRGQNVTFRCDPISEHNRLYWYRQTLGQGPEFLTYFQNEAQLEKSRLLSDRFSAERPKGSFSTLEIQRTEQGDSAMYLCASSAKQGVPGNTIYFGEGSWLTVV.

V usage is TRBV19 and J usage is TRBJ1-5; D is unclear. The germline gives CDR1 LNHDA, CDR2 SQIVND (reference sequence). The CDR3 length is 10 residues. The V gene lost 9 bases and the J gene lost 6 bases, with 6 bases spanning the gap. The CDR3 here is CASGRQPQHF. Here the CDR3 DNA reads TGTGCCAGCGGGCGTCAGCCCCAGCATTTT. The full variable domain, in which reference TRBV19 and TRBJ1-5 provide the parts outside the CDR3, is DGGITQSPKYLFRKEGQNVTLSCEQNLNHDAMYWYRQDPGQGLRLIYYSQIVNDFQKGDIAEGYSVSREKKESFPLTVTSAQKNPTAFYLCASGRQPQHFGDGTRLSIL.

This clonotype has only a few counts. The V and J genes are TRBV6-1 and TRBJ1-4, with TRBD1 as a possible D gene (5 bases). In germline, CDR1 is MNHNS, CDR2 SASEGT. The CDR3 sequence is 15 residues long. V dropped 0 bases and J dropped 10 bases, with 15 bases sitting between them. The CDR3 is CASSEASPGRGKLFF. CDR3 coding DNA: TGTGCCAGCAGTGAAGCTTCCCCGGGAAGGGGAAAACTGTTTTTT.

This clonotype was counted only a few times. J is TRBJ1-1 and V is TRBV5-1, with D perhaps TRBD1 (6 bases). The length of the CDR3 is 15 residues. Germline values: CDR1 SGHRS, CDR2 YFSETQ. Trimming cost V 4 bases and J 2 bases, with 15 bases left between them. CDR3 nucleotides: TGCGCCAGCAGCCGGATAGGGGGGGGAAACACTGAAGCTTTCTTT. It yields the protein CASSRIGGGNTEAFF.